The text below deals with one T cell receptor (beta chain). Its specificity is unknown. These data belong to a study of T cells after yellow fever vaccination. TCRdb used MiXCR to reprocess the 5' RACE reads, holding one entry per CDR3 protein. The table shows around 320,000 distinct CDR3 sequences, with 3.5% to 5% occurring only once. CDR3 size: 16 residues. Germline CDR1 and CDR2: SGHRS and YFSETQ. The V end lost 0 bases, the J end lost 0 bases, and 10 bases lay between the germline ends. General study results and limits: Although most clonotypes did not, a small share appeared in both CD4 and CD8 compartments.

The source of this sequence is a man aged 18 to 30 who received the YFV17D yellow fever vaccine. Sequenced material: PBMCs, taken 15 days after the yellow fever booster vaccination. The chain employs TRBV5-1 and TRBJ1-3; D is undetermined. The DNA of the CDR3 is TGCGCCAGCAGCTTGGCCCCGACGGACTCTGGAAACACCATATATTTT. This sequence encodes CASSLAPTDSGNTIYF.